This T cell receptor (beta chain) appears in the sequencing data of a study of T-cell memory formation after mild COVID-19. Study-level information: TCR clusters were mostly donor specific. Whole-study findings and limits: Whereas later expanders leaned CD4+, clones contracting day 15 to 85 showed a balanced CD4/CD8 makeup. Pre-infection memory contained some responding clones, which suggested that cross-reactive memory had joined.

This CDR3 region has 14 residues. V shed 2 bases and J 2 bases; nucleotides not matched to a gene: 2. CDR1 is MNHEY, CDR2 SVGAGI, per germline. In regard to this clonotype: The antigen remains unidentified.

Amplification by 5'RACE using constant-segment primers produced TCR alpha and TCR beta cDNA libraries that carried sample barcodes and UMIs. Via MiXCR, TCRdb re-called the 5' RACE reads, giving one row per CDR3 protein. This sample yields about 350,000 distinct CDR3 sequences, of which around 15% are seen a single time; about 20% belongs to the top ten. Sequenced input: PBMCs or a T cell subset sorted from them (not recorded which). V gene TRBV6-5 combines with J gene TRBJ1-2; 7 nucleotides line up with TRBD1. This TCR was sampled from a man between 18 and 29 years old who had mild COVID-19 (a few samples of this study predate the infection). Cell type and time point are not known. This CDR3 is CASSYQQGNYGYTF. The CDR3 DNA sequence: TGTGCCAGCAGTTACCAACAGGGGAACTATGGCTACACCTTC.